The 26 T cell receptor beta chains below come from one sample, sequenced in a study of naive and memory T cell subsets. Whole-study findings and limits: Possibly reflecting memory cells re-expressing CD45RA, a few larger clonotypes occurred in naive repertoires, especially CD8.

Both TRBC1 and TRBC2 were covered by a beta constant-region primer of two equimolar oligonucleotides. The ligated cDNA underwent four PCR rounds using SP2 and nested alpha and beta constant-region primers. TCRdb itself ran the UMI-ligation and nested PCR reads through MiXCR, one entry per CDR3 protein. In the table there are under 150,000 distinct CDR3 sequences, more than 15% of which are singletons. These receptors' antigens are unknown. Source material: naive CD8+ T cells from blood. These receptors were taken from a human donor in good health.

The chain recombines TRBV27 with TRBJ2-3; a possible D gene is TRBD2 (6 bases). The germline V and J ends were trimmed by 8 bases and 2 bases, with 17 bases remaining between them. CDR1 and CDR2 (germline): MNHEY, SMNVEV (reference sequence). This CDR3 has 15 residues. CDR3 protein: CASGARDPYTDTQYF. In nucleotides, the CDR3 is TGTGCCAGCGGAGCGCGGGACCCATACACAGATACGCAGTATTTT.

This clonotype was seen a few times. V gene TRBV27 combines with J gene TRBJ2-6, with 8 bases that match TRBD1. The CDR3 runs to 17 residues. Germline assignment: CDR1 MNHEY and CDR2 SMNVEV (reference sequence). Trimming at V came to 6 bases and at J to 0 bases, leaving 7 bases not matched to a gene. CDR3 protein: CASSPTGGLSGANVLTF. The CDR3 DNA follows: TGTGCCAGCAGCCCTACAGGGGGTCTCTCTGGGGCCAACGTCCTGACTTTC.

There are a few counts of this clonotype. The gene calls are TRBV10-2 and TRBJ1-1, with no clear D. The CDR3 is 12 residues long. Germline CDR1 reads WSHSY; CDR2 reads SAAADI. V lost 7 bases to trimming and J lost 3 bases, with 9 bases between them. The CDR3 DNA reads as TGCGCCAGCACGGATTTTGACACTGAAGCTTTCTTT. Its translation is CASTDFDTEAFF.

This clonotype has a handful of counts. The gene calls are TRBV7-9 and TRBJ2-3; D uncertain. The CDR3 loop spans 20 amino acids. Germline CDR1 reads SEHNR; CDR2 reads FQNEAQ (reference sequence). V gave up 4 bases and J gave up 0 bases, with 26 bases separating them. This CDR3 is CASSSLRASTGFTSTDTQYF. The CDR3 DNA reads as TGTGCCAGCAGCTCCCTTAGGGCCTCGACTGGGTTTACTAGCACAGATACGCAGTATTTT.

This chain uses TRBV28 with TRBJ2-7; maybe TRBD2 (6 bases). This CDR3 has 15 amino acids. CDR1 is MDHEN, CDR2 SYDVKM, per germline. The V gene lost 2 bases and the J gene lost 2 bases, with 13 bases spanning the gap. The CDR3 protein is CASSLGAGWTYEQYF. CDR3 nucleotides: TGTGCCAGCAGTTTAGGCGCGGGGTGGACCTACGAGCAGTACTTC.

J is TRBJ1-1 and V is TRBV7-3; D not resolved. The V gene's germline CDR1 is SGHTA and CDR2 FQGTGA. With 4 bases removed from V and 0 bases from J, the gap between germline ends came to 9 bases. The length of the CDR3 is 14 residues. CDR3 in amino acids: CASSSADMNTEAFF. The CDR3 DNA is TGTGCCAGCAGCTCGGCAGATATGAACACTGAAGCTTTCTTT.

This clonotype appeared once. In DNA form, the CDR3 reads TGCAGTGCTAGAGGAGGGCGGGTTGGGGAGACCCAGTACTTC. Amino acids: CSARGGRVGETQYF. J is TRBJ2-5 and V is TRBV20-1; tentative D call: TRBD2 (5 bases). The CDR3 length is 14 residues. Trimming removed 1 base at V and 5 bases at J, with 14 bases between. Per the germline V gene, CDR1 is DFQATT and CDR2 is SNEGSKA (reference sequence).

The chain joins TRBV20-1 to TRBJ2-4; no firm D call. The CDR3 loop spans 12 amino acids. Germline loops: CDR1 DFQATT, CDR2 SNEGSKA (reference sequence). Trimming cost V 5 bases and J 1 base, with 6 bases left between them. DNA for the CDR3: TGCAGTGCTCCCCACGCCAAAAACATTCAGTACTTC. Residues: CSAPHAKNIQYF.

This clonotype was recorded a few times. The CDR3 here is CASSLASEKNTGELFF. For the CDR3, the DNA is TGTGCCAGCAGCTTAGCGTCAGAGAAGAACACCGGGGAGCTGTTTTTT. V gene TRBV7-8 combines with J gene TRBJ2-2, with D unclear. The V end lost 0 bases, the J end lost 1 base, and 9 bases lay between the germline ends. The CDR3 runs to 16 residues. Looked up from germline, CDR1 is SGHVS and CDR2 is FQNEAQ.

CDR3 residues: CASSFLTETDTQYF. In nucleotides, the CDR3 is TGTGCCAGCAGTTTCCTGACAGAAACAGATACGCAGTATTTT. The gene calls are TRBV27 and TRBJ2-3, with a possible D match to TRBD1 (5 bases). With 3 bases removed from V and 3 bases from J, the gap between germline ends came to 10 bases. CDR1 MNHEY and CDR2 SMNVEV come from the germline V gene (reference sequence). CDR3 length equals 14 residues.

This clonotype was seen more than once but under ten times. DNA for the CDR3: TGCAGTGCGACTAGCGAGCACAATGAGCAGTTCTTC. Protein sequence: CSATSEHNEQFF. The rearrangement uses TRBV20-1 and TRBJ2-1; 8 bases agree with TRBD2. Trimming removed 6 bases from V and 5 bases from J; junction bases left unmatched: 3. CDR1 is DFQATT, CDR2 SNEGSKA, per germline (reference sequence). The CDR3 sequence is 12 residues long.

This rearrangement joins TRBV16 to TRBJ2-7, with D perhaps given as TRBD1 or TRBD2 (5 bases each). CDR3 length: 13 amino acids. V lost 10 bases to trimming and J lost 1 base, with 14 bases between them. Germline CDR1 KGHSY, CDR2 FQNENV. Written as DNA, the CDR3 is TGTGCCACCCTCGGGGACCGATCCTACGAGCAGTACTTC. As protein: CATLGDRSYEQYF. Full variable domain (rest looked up from reference TRBV16 and TRBJ2-7): GEEVAQTPKHLVRGEGQKAKLYCAPIKGHSYVFWYQQVLKNEFKFLISFQNENVFDETGMPKERFSAKCLPNSPCSLEIQATKLEDSAVYFCATLGDRSYEQYFGPGTRLTVT.

This clonotype was picked up a small number of times. The chain couples TRBV6-5 to TRBJ2-7, with TRBD1 as a possible D gene (7 bases). Germline loops: CDR1 MNHEY, CDR2 SVGAGI. V was cut by 6 bases and J by 0 bases, with 9 bases left in between. CDR3 length: 13 amino acids. The CDR3 bases are TGTGCCAGCAGCAGGGGGGACTCCTACGAGCAGTACTTC. The encoded protein is CASSRGDSYEQYF.

V and J are TRBV27 and TRBJ2-7; TRBD1 matches 9 bases. The germline V gene encodes CDR1 MNHEY and CDR2 SMNVEV (reference sequence). With 2 bases clipped from V and 4 bases from J, the junction kept 9 bases outside the gene matches. The CDR3 is 16 residues long. In nucleotides, the CDR3 is TGTGCCAGCAGTTTAAGTGTAGGTGACAGGGGGTACGAGCAGTACTTC. Translated: CASSLSVGDRGYEQYF.

This clonotype was counted ten times or more. The V gene is TRBV5-1, the J gene TRBJ2-7; D is uncertain. Germline V gene lookup returns CDR1 SGHRS and CDR2 YFSETQ. The CDR3 sequence is 13 residues long. Trimming left V 4 bases short and J 0 bases short, with 8 bases between. CDR3 sequence reads: CASSLESSYEQYF. CDR3 DNA sequence: TGCGCCAGCAGCCTGGAAAGCTCCTACGAGCAGTACTTC.

The V call is TRBV11-2, the J call TRBJ2-7; D remains ambiguous. In germline, CDR1 is SGHAT, CDR2 FQNNGV. This CDR3 is built from 15 residues. V gave up 1 base and J gave up 4 bases, with 14 bases separating them. CDR3 sequence reads: CASSLVQAREYEQYF. As DNA, the CDR3 is TGTGCCAGCAGCTTAGTGCAGGCAAGAGAGTACGAGCAGTACTTC.

This clonotype was detected only a few times. The chain has TRBV4-1 and TRBJ1-2, with D perhaps matching TRBD1 (6 bases). V was clipped by 4 bases and J by 1 base, with 19 bases between them. Germline lookup yields CDR1 MGHRA and CDR2 YSYEKL. The CDR3 has 17 amino acids. CDR3 sequence: CASSPEQGSDINYGYTF. CDR3 sequence (DNA): TGCGCCAGCAGCCCGGAACAGGGTTCCGATATTAACTATGGCTACACCTTC.

This clonotype was recorded a few times. Here the CDR3 reads CASSLHSGTLNTDTQYF. The DNA of the CDR3 is TGTGCCAGCAGCTTGCACTCCGGGACACTTAACACAGATACGCAGTATTTT. The chain links TRBV7-9 to TRBJ2-3; D perhaps matches TRBD1 (6 bases). This CDR3 has 17 amino acids. V was trimmed by 3 bases and J by 2 bases, leaving 18 bases between them. Per the germline V gene, CDR1 is SEHNR and CDR2 is FQNEAQ (reference sequence).

This clonotype turned up a few times. The chain couples TRBV27 to TRBJ2-1; D is uncertain. Germline V gives CDR1 MNHEY, CDR2 SMNVEV (reference sequence). The CDR3 extends over 16 amino acids. Trimming stripped 3 bases from V and 6 bases from J, with 18 bases between. This chain's CDR3 is CASSFQTFPRFNEQFF. The CDR3 nucleotides read TGTGCCAGCAGTTTTCAGACCTTTCCAAGATTCAATGAGCAGTTCTTC.

This chain joins TRBV7-6 and TRBJ2-6, with D possibly being TRBD1 (6 bases). Trimming stripped 4 bases from V and 2 bases from J, with 6 bases between. CDR1 is SGHVS and CDR2 is FNYEAQ in the germline V gene. The CDR3 has 14 residues. CDR3 DNA: TGTGCCAGCAGCTGGACAGCTGGGGCCAACGTCCTGACTTTC. This sequence encodes CASSWTAGANVLTF. Using reference TRBV7-6 and TRBJ2-6 for the parts outside the CDR3, the full variable domain is GAGVSQSPRYKVTKRGQDVALRCDPISGHVSLYWYRQALGQGPEFLTYFNYEAQQDKSGLPNDRFSAERPEGSISTLTIQRTEQRDSAMYRCASSWTAGANVLTFGAGSRLTVL.

This clonotype occurred a few times. The J gene is TRBJ2-2, the V gene TRBV27; 7 nucleotides line up with TRBD1. CDR1 MNHEY and CDR2 SMNVEV come from the germline V gene (reference sequence). This CDR3 region has 15 residues. Trimming at V came to 9 bases and at J to 6 bases, leaving 13 bases not matched to a gene. CDR3 DNA sequence: TGTGCCAGAGGAGAACTGGACAGGAGGCCCGGGGAGCTGTTTTTT. This gives the protein CARGELDRRPGELFF.

This clonotype was detected a few times. The chain joins TRBV25-1 to TRBJ2-1; no reliable D call. The V end lost 3 bases, the J end lost 2 bases, and 8 bases lay between the germline ends. CDR3 length: 14 residues. Germline CDR1 reads MGHDK; CDR2 reads SYGVNS. The CDR3 is CASSELAAYNEQFF. The CDR3, as DNA: TGTGCCAGCAGTGAGTTGGCAGCCTACAATGAGCAGTTCTTC.

The sample holds a few counts of this clonotype. This chain links TRBV5-1 with TRBJ2-1; possibly TRBD1 for D (6 bases). Germline CDR1 and CDR2: SGHRS and YFSETQ. CDR3 length: 13 amino acids. The V gene lost 7 bases and the J gene lost 9 bases, with 17 bases spanning the gap. This CDR3 is CASGETGRGEQFF. Written as DNA, the CDR3 is TGCGCCAGCGGGGAGACAGGAAGGGGTGAGCAGTTCTTC.

This clonotype was seen a handful of times. The chain employs TRBV6-5 and TRBJ1-2, with D hard to call. This CDR3 region has 11 residues. Germline V gene data show CDR1 as MNHEY and CDR2 as SVGAGI. V was cut by 2 bases and J by 6 bases, with 4 bases left in between. CDR3 loop: CASSYGDGYTF. The CDR3 DNA follows: TGTGCCAGCAGTTACGGGGATGGCTACACCTTC.

This clonotype was recorded a few times. The V and J genes are TRBV27 and TRBJ2-1; D gene uncertain. Trimming shortened V by 8 bases and J by 7 bases, and 9 bases separated the two germline ends. The CDR3 spans 11 residues. Germline V lookup: CDR1 MNHEY, CDR2 SMNVEV (reference sequence). CDR3 in DNA: TGTGCCAGCGCCCTTGCGAATGAGCAGTTCTTC. This sequence encodes CASALANEQFF.

The V call is TRBV5-1, the J call TRBJ2-7; D gene ambiguous. V lost 1 base and J lost 7, with 9 bases in between. Germline V lookup: CDR1 SGHRS, CDR2 YFSETQ. CDR3 length: 12 residues. The CDR3: CASSLSGWEQYF. The CDR3 bases are TGCGCCAGCAGCTTGTCGGGTTGGGAGCAGTACTTC. Based on the CDR3 plus reference TRBV5-1 and TRBJ2-7, the full variable domain is KAGVTQTPRYLIKTRGQQVTLSCSPISGHRSVSWYQQTPGQGLQFLFEYFSETQRNKGNFPGRFSGRQFSNSRSEMNVSTLELGDSALYLCASSLSGWEQYFGPGTRLTVT.